This TCR beta chain was found in a study of OX40 agonist ivuxolimab in advanced cancers. Study details: It was ivuxolimab, an agonistic anti-OX40 (CD134) antibody, that patients were treated with.

A remark on this clone: Antigen specificity is unknown.

Findings and caveats of the study: CD4+ T cells averaged fewer expanded clones than CD8+ T cells. Partial responders at 0.1-3.0 mg/kg showed near-lowest clonal expansion.

CDR1 is SGHNT, CDR2 YENEEA, per germline. The CDR3 is 15 amino acids. V gave up 0 bases and J gave up 0 bases, with 9 bases separating them. Systemic immunosuppression or autoimmune disease history was grounds to exclude patients. Repertoires were generated with immunoSEQ multiplex PCR, while TCRdb's copy carries only in-frame clones and drops some. The table includes about 77,000 clones, roughly 87% detected once. The receptor comes from an adult with an advanced solid tumor such as melanoma, head and neck, liver or kidney cancer. Sequencing used CD4+ or CD8+ T cells sorted from blood, obtained in a trial of the OX40 agonist ivuxolimab. The V and J genes are TRBV11-3 and TRBJ2-7, with D maybe TRBD2 (5 bases). The CDR3 DNA reads as TGTGCCAGCAGCTTAGATAGAGGGAACTCCTACGAGCAGTACTTC. Protein sequence: CASSLDRGNSYEQYF.